These T cell receptor beta chains were read from a single sample in a study of blood T cell repertoires in COVID-19. Using immunoSEQ multiplex PCR, the repertoire was profiled, and TCRdb retains in-frame clones only, with some absent. The sample shows some 30,000 clones, about 82% of them seen only once. The sequenced sample was peripheral blood. The receptor source for this set is a man aged 60-69 years with active COVID-19. CDR3s include the opening cysteine and the closing phenylalanine or tryptophan. Each record gives: J gene, clone size, D gene, V gene, CDR3 DNA, CDR3 protein. The D gene is left open where the match is weak. Clone size appears in some rows only: once, few, many, or a class for an expanded clone.

J: TRBJ2-7; size: NA; D: NA; V: TRBV18; DNA: TGTGCCAGCTCACCGGGGGCTTGGGGGTACGAGCAGTACTTC; CDR3: CASSPGAWGYEQYF
J: TRBJ2-1; size: NA; D: NA; V: TRBV29-1; DNA: TGCAGCGTTGATGGACTCTACTTGGATGGGCAGTTCTTC; CDR3: CSVDGLYLDGQFF
J: TRBJ1-4; size: NA; D: NA; V: TRBV7-9; DNA: TGTGCCAGCAGCGCCTTCGGGGGAGGGAATAATGAAAAACTGTTTTTT; CDR3: CASSAFGGGNNEKLFF
J: TRBJ2-1; size: NA; D: TRBD2; V: TRBV5-1; DNA: TGCGCCAGCAGCCTGATTAGCGGGAGTGACGCCTACAATGAGCAGTTCTTC; CDR3: CASSLISGSDAYNEQFF
J: TRBJ1-1; size: NA; D: TRBD1; V: TRBV6-4; DNA: TGTGCCAGCAAGAGGGACAGTAACACTGAAGCTTTCTTT; CDR3: CASKRDSNTEAFF
J: TRBJ2-1; size: NA; D: TRBD2; V: TRBV14; DNA: TGTGCCAGCAGTCCCGCGGTCGGGGGGATTTACAATGAGCAGTTCTTC; CDR3: CASSPAVGGIYNEQFF
J: TRBJ2-1; size: NA; D: NA; V: TRBV29-1; DNA: TGCAGCGTCCGTACAGGGATACGGGAGCAGTTCTTC; CDR3: CSVRTGIREQFF
J: TRBJ1-6; size: NA; D: NA; V: TRBV28; DNA: TGTGCCAGCAGTCCCAGGGGATCACCCCTCCACTTT; CDR3: CASSPRGSPLHF
J: TRBJ1-3; size: few; D: NA; V: TRBV7-2; DNA: TGTGCCAGCAGCCCCGAGGGTTTCCTCTCTGGAAACACCATATATTTT; CDR3: CASSPEGFLSGNTIYF
J: TRBJ2-1; size: NA; D: NA; V: TRBV11-1; DNA: TGTGCCAGCAGACCGGGGACTCCCCGAAGGAATGAGCAGTTCTTC; CDR3: CASRPGTPRRNEQFF
J: TRBJ2-1; size: NA; D: TRBD2; V: TRBV6-5; DNA: TGTGCCAGCAGTTCAGGACTAGCGGGAGTCAATGAGCAGTTCTTC; CDR3: CASSSGLAGVNEQFF
J: TRBJ1-1; size: NA; D: NA; V: TRBV27; DNA: TGTGCCAGCAGTTTAGAGGGGAGGACTGAAGCTTTCTTT; CDR3: CASSLEGRTEAFF
J: TRBJ2-7; size: NA; D: TRBD1; V: TRBV19; DNA: TGTGCCAGTTCTCTTGACAGGGGTTCCTACGAGCAGTACTTC; CDR3: CASSLDRGSYEQYF
J: TRBJ2-7; size: once; D: NA; V: TRBV7-2; DNA: TGTGCCAGCAGTTTCCAGCGGAGCTCCTACGAGCAGTACTTC; CDR3: CASSFQRSSYEQYF
J: TRBJ2-1; size: NA; D: NA; V: TRBV6-6; DNA: TGTGCCAGCAGTTACTGGTCGGATGAGCAGTTCTTC; CDR3: CASSYWSDEQFF
J: TRBJ1-4; size: NA; D: NA; V: TRBV14; DNA: TGTGCCAGCAGCCAAGATCAGGGGTACGGTGAAAAACTGTTTTTT; CDR3: CASSQDQGYGEKLFF